The entry below describes one TCR beta chain. Its antigen is undetermined. TCRdb's table, derived via immunoSEQ multiplex PCR, lists solely in-frame clones and lacks some. Of some 44,000 clones in the sample, more than 60% were seen once. The data derive from a study of memory CD4+ T cells and cytomegalovirus serostatus. Points from the study as a whole: Suggested: most of the CMV-linked TCR signature lies in CD4+ memory cells.

Single viable CD3+CD4+CD8-CD45RO+ cells were sorted as the memory CD4+ T cells. There are 17 residues in the CDR3. V was pared by 3 bases and J by 4 bases, with 5 bases of the junction left unmatched. The germline gives CDR1 SGHRS, CDR2 YFSETQ. Input material: memory CD4+ T cells from blood. The receptor was derived from an adult in good health and CMV-seronegative. This chain joins TRBV5-1 and TRBJ2-2, with TRBD2 matching 14 bases. Written as DNA, the CDR3 is TGCGCCAGCAGCTCGGGACTAGCGGGGGTGGTCACCGGGGAGCTGTTTTTT. Translating gives CASSSGLAGVVTGELFF.